The next 27 T cell receptor beta chains were all read from a single sample in a study of control samples from healthy donors and cancer patients. The assay was immunoSEQ multiplex PCR, and TCRdb's table has in-frame clones only and misses some. The data hold roughly 86,000 clones, with around nine tenths observed a single time. Material for sequencing was blood. These TCRs come from a woman aged 18-29 years in good health.

The V and J genes are TRBV5-4 and TRBJ1-2; perhaps TRBD1 as D (6 bases). CDR1 and CDR2 from the germline V gene are SGHNT and YYREEE (reference sequence). The CDR3 is 15 residues long. Trimming took off 4 bases at V and 4 bases at J, with 17 bases between the two ends. The CDR3 DNA sequence: TGTGCCAGCAGCCCAACGACAGGTCAAATCTATGGCTACACCTTC. It translates to CASSPTTGQIYGYTF. Variable domain in full (rest from reference TRBV5-4 and TRBJ1-2): ETGVTQSPTHLIKTRGQQVTLRCSSQSGHNTVSWYQQALGQGPQFIFQYYREEENGRGNFPPRFSGLQFPNYSSELNVNALELDDSALYLCASSPTTGQIYGYTFGSGTRLTVV.

This clone was counted a single time. The CDR3 DNA reads as TGTGCCAGCAGTACCGCGGGGTTCTCCTACGAGCAGTACTTC. It encodes CASSTAGFSYEQYF. The chain combines TRBV6-5 with TRBJ2-7; D perhaps matches TRBD2 (6 bases). The length of the CDR3 is 14 residues. V was clipped by 5 bases and J by 0 bases, with 11 bases between them. From germline, CDR1 is MNHEY and CDR2 SVGAGI.

The gene calls are TRBV4-2 and TRBJ2-5; unclear D gene. Germline V lookup: CDR1 LGHNA, CDR2 YNFKEQ. The CDR3 totals 16 residues. Trimming cost V 0 bases and J 5 bases, with 16 bases left between them. DNA for the CDR3: TGTGCCAGCAGCCAAGATATCGTAACAAATTTTGAGACCCAGTACTTC. Translated: CASSQDIVTNFETQYF.

V is TRBV18 and J is TRBJ1-5; D is uncertain. V was pared by 3 bases and J by 5 bases, with 8 bases between. Per the germline V gene, CDR1 is KGHSH and CDR2 is LQKENI. The CDR3 totals 13 residues. The CDR3 bases are TGTGCCAGCTCACCCAACGTTGATCAGCCCCAGCATTTT. Encoded protein: CASSPNVDQPQHF.

This clone was picked up a small number of times. The chain joins TRBV3-1 (or the pseudogene TRBV3-2) to TRBJ2-2; TRBD2 aligns across 8 bases. CDR3 size: 15 residues. Germline CDR1 reads LGHDT; CDR2 reads YNNKEL (reference sequence). Germline trimming cut 1 base from V and 6 bases from J; bases unmatched to any gene: 4. The CDR3 here is CASSQGTAGAGELFF. The CDR3 nucleotides read TGTGCCAGCAGCCAAGGAACAGCGGGGGCCGGGGAGCTGTTTTTT.

This chain uses TRBV18 with TRBJ1-1; D call uncertain. Deletions cut 3 bases from V and 3 bases from J, with 11 bases between. Per germline, CDR1 KGHSH and CDR2 LQKENI. The CDR3 runs 14 residues. The chain's CDR3 is CASSPRVGDTEAFF. CDR3 in DNA: TGTGCCAGCTCACCGAGGGTTGGAGACACTGAAGCTTTCTTT.

As regards this clone: The conserved closing phenylalanine or tryptophan is absent in this CDR3, likely reflecting a read error. The limits of the CDR3 on the DNA are not certain, so only TCRdb's listed CDR3 is given. The chain links TRBV10-1 to TRBJ2-7; TRBD1 is the table's D call and was not checked against the DNA. Germline V gene data show CDR1 as WNHNN and CDR2 as SYGVQD (reference sequence). The CDR3 spans 13 amino acids, including both terminal residues. CDR3 residues: CASQKIYQTGSPS.

The CDR3 loop is CASSSLEGGYAFF. The CDR3, as DNA: TGTGCCAGCAGTTCCTTAGAAGGGGGCTACGCTTTCTTT. V gene TRBV6-5 combines with J gene TRBJ1-1; 7 bases fit TRBD1. J lost 11 bases, V lost 4 bases, and 10 bases had no gene match. The germline gives CDR1 MNHEY, CDR2 SVGAGI. CDR3 length: 13 residues.

The CDR3 is CASSLGGGTDTQYF. The DNA of the CDR3 is TGTGCCAGCAGCCTCGGTGGGGGCACAGATACGCAGTATTTT. This rearrangement joins TRBV9 to TRBJ2-3, with no clear D. V lost 4 bases to trimming and J lost 1 base, with 10 bases between them. CDR1 SGDLS and CDR2 YYNGEE come from the germline V gene. There are 14 residues in the CDR3. The full variable domain, with the rest looked up from reference TRBV9 and TRBJ2-3, is DSGVTQTPKHLITATGQRVTLRCSPRSGDLSVYWYQQSLDQGLQFLIQYYNGEERAKGNILERFSAQQFPDLHSELNLSSLELGDSALYFCASSLGGGTDTQYFGPGTRLTVL.

The chain employs TRBV5-1 and TRBJ1-2, with unresolved D. V lost 0 bases, J lost 5 bases, and 8 bases lay in between. The CDR3 runs 13 residues. Germline loops: CDR1 SGHRS, CDR2 YFSETQ. The CDR3 loop reads CASSLDAEYGYTF. The CDR3 coding sequence is TGCGCCAGCAGCTTGGACGCTGAGTATGGCTACACCTTC.

The table lists this clone with a few counts. The chain employs TRBV7-3 and TRBJ2-1; 8 positions match TRBD2. The CDR3 contains 16 residues. The V gene end was trimmed by 2 bases and the J gene end by 4 bases; junction bases not matched to a gene: 7. Germline V CDR1 and CDR2: SGHTA, FQGTGA. The CDR3 DNA sequence: TGTGCCAGCAGCTTAGTCGGCGGGGGGTCTTACAATGAGCAGTTCTTC. Its protein is CASSLVGGGSYNEQFF.

The chain joins TRBV11-1 to TRBJ2-7, with D possibly TRBD1 on 5 matching bases. The V end lost 5 bases, the J end lost 2 bases, and 13 bases lay between the germline ends. The CDR3 loop spans 14 amino acids. Germline V gene data show CDR1 as SGHAT and CDR2 as FQDESV (reference sequence). The CDR3 DNA is TGTGCCAGCAGCGACCGGGCAGGGCCCTACGAGCAGTACTTC. Translation: CASSDRAGPYEQYF.

The CDR3 DNA follows: TGCAGTTTTGACAGGGATTACGAGCAGTACTTC. Amino acid sequence: CSFDRDYEQYF. The V and J genes are TRBV20-1 and TRBJ2-7, with 7 bases fitting TRBD1. This CDR3 contains 11 residues. Losses at the gene ends were 8 bases for V and 4 bases for J; bases not matched to a gene: 5. The germline V gene has CDR1 DFQATT and CDR2 SNEGSKA (reference sequence).

This clone was recorded once. The chain uses TRBV9 and TRBJ1-2; D remains unclear. The CDR3 loop spans 17 amino acids. The germline CDR1 and CDR2 sequences are SGDLS and YYNGEE. V gave up 4 bases and J gave up 6 bases, with 25 bases separating them. The CDR3 loop is CASSPRFWENSMDGYTF. Here the CDR3 DNA reads TGTGCCAGCAGCCCCCGGTTTTGGGAGAACTCGATGGATGGCTACACCTTC.

The chain is built from TRBV9 and TRBJ2-2; D unresolved. The ends were cut back, 0 bases at V and 5 bases at J, with 5 bases in the middle. CDR3 length: 13 residues. The germline V gene has CDR1 SGDLS and CDR2 YYNGEE. CDR3 bases: TGTGCCAGCAGCGTAGCGGCAACCGGGGAGCTGTTTTTT. As protein: CASSVAATGELFF.

V and J are TRBV19 and TRBJ2-5; 9 bases agree with TRBD1. CDR3 size: 19 residues. Germline assignment: CDR1 LNHDA and CDR2 SQIVND (reference sequence). The V gene end was trimmed by 3 bases and the J gene end by 8 bases; junction bases not matched to a gene: 22. CDR3 in amino acids: CASSMVGQGSPGARGTQYF. As DNA, the CDR3 is TGTGCCAGTAGTATGGTGGGACAGGGTAGCCCAGGGGCCCGAGGAACCCAGTACTTC.

The chain is built from TRBV2 and TRBJ2-3; no clear D gene. Per germline, CDR1 SNHLY and CDR2 FYNNEI. The CDR3 totals 14 residues. Trimming took 2 bases from V and 0 from J, leaving 6 bases between them. The CDR3 reads CASSEKWSTDTQYF. In nucleotides, the CDR3 is TGTGCCAGCAGTGAAAAATGGAGCACAGATACGCAGTATTTT.

This clone was observed a single time. The rearrangement joins TRBV5-4 to TRBJ1-2; perhaps TRBD1 as D (5 bases). Trimming took 4 bases from V and 1 from J, leaving 14 bases between them. The CDR3 is 15 amino acids. Germline-derived CDR1 and CDR2 are SGHNT and YYREEE (reference sequence). In DNA, the CDR3 is TGTGCCAGCAGCCTAATGGAGACAGTTAACTATGGCTACACCTTC. Amino acid sequence: CASSLMETVNYGYTF.

The V call is TRBV3-1 (or the pseudogene TRBV3-2), the J call TRBJ2-3; D possibly corresponds to TRBD1 (5 bases). Trimming took off 4 bases at V and 2 bases at J, with 10 bases between the two ends. Germline CDR1 and CDR2: LGHDT and YNNKEL (reference sequence). This CDR3 region has 14 residues. CDR3 residues: CASSLLTDTDTQYF. For the CDR3, the DNA is TGTGCCAGCAGCCTCTTGACAGACACAGATACGCAGTATTTT.

The V and J genes are TRBV19 and TRBJ2-1; 9 bases are a match to TRBD1. Germline CDR1 and CDR2: LNHDA and SQIVND (reference sequence). Trimming took 8 bases from V and 3 from J; bases not matched to a gene: 14. CDR3 length: 17 residues. CDR3 residues: CASAPGQGKGLYNEQFF. The CDR3 nucleotides are TGTGCCAGTGCTCCGGGACAGGGTAAAGGGCTCTACAATGAGCAGTTCTTC. Full variable domain (rest looked up from reference TRBV19 and TRBJ2-1): DGGITQSPKYLFRKEGQNVTLSCEQNLNHDAMYWYRQDPGQGLRLIYYSQIVNDFQKGDIAEGYSVSREKKESFPLTVTSAQKNPTAFYLCASAPGQGKGLYNEQFFGPGTRLTVL.

The J gene is TRBJ2-7, the V gene TRBV9, with D possibly matching TRBD2 (6 bases). The germline V gene has CDR1 SGDLS and CDR2 YYNGEE. The CDR3 sequence is 13 residues long. V was shortened by 2 bases and J by 6 bases, with 12 bases between the two germline ends. CDR3 amino acids: CASSVGGSGEQYF. In DNA, the CDR3 is TGTGCCAGCAGCGTCGGGGGATCTGGCGAGCAGTACTTC.

The J gene is TRBJ2-2, the V gene TRBV29-1; TRBD1 aligns across 9 bases. This CDR3 is 13 amino acids long. J was trimmed by 8 bases and V by 5 bases; bases with no gene match: 6. The germline gives CDR1 SQVTM, CDR2 ANQGSEA. Here the CDR3 DNA reads TGCAGCGTTAACAGGGGGCGCGGTGGGGAGCTGTTTTTT. It codes for CSVNRGRGGELFF.

The rearrangement joins TRBV3-1 (or the pseudogene TRBV3-2) to TRBJ2-1, with D perhaps being TRBD1 or TRBD2 (5 bases each). The V and J ends lost 7 bases and 4 bases respectively, with 14 bases between them. The CDR3 runs 14 residues. Germline V gene lookup returns CDR1 LGHDT and CDR2 YNNKEL (reference sequence). The CDR3 is CASTPGLGYNEQFF. The CDR3, as DNA: TGTGCCAGCACCCCGGGGCTAGGTTACAATGAGCAGTTCTTC.

The J gene is TRBJ1-1, the V gene TRBV2, with a tentative D call TRBD1 (5 bases). The CDR3 runs 11 residues. The germline gives CDR1 SNHLY, CDR2 FYNNEI. V shed 7 bases and J shed 5 bases, with 8 bases lying between them. For the CDR3, the DNA is TGTGCCAGCATGGGGGGGACTGAAGCTTTCTTT. This translates into CASMGGTEAFF.

The chain recombines TRBV7-2 with TRBJ1-6; D is undetermined. CDR3 length: 12 amino acids. V was pared by 1 base and J by 11 bases, with 6 bases between. In germline, CDR1 is SGHTA, CDR2 FQGNSA. Here the CDR3 reads CASSLDGAPLHF. DNA of the CDR3: TGTGCCAGCAGCTTAGACGGAGCACCCCTCCACTTT.

The genes are TRBV21-1 and TRBJ1-6; the table's TRBD1 call for D was not verified on the DNA. TRBV21-1 is annotated as a pseudogene. The CDR3 runs 16 residues. CDR3 sequence: CASSNRIRQGLSPLHF. The DNA of the CDR3 is TGTGCCAGCAGCAATAGGATTAGACAGGGCCTATCACCCCTCCACTTT.

In DNA, the CDR3 is TGTGCCATCAGTGAGGGTAGGGGCGATAAGCAGTTCTTC. Its translation is CAISEGRGDKQFF. The chain combines TRBV10-3 with TRBJ2-1, with a weak D call TRBD1 (5 bases). CDR3 size: 13 residues. The V gene's germline CDR1 is ENHRY and CDR2 SYGVKD. V was clipped by 2 bases and J by 11 bases, with 13 bases between them.